Detailed here is one T cell receptor (beta chain). What it binds is not known. TCRdb keeps only in-frame clones here, not all; method: immunoSEQ multiplex PCR. The profile shows roughly 92,000 clones, roughly 84% of them singletons. The data originate from a study of Ad26.COV2.S vaccination and SARS-CoV-2 variants. Study-wide results and limits: Substantial breadth was reported for post-vaccination spike-specific CD8+ and CD4+ T cells. Vaccine and placebo groups showed comparable non-spike TCR breadth. People given the vaccine had a wider spike-specific TCR breadth than placebo recipients did.

V was shortened by 4 bases and J by 0 bases, with 13 bases between the two germline ends. There are 16 residues in the CDR3. The chain uses TRBV23-1 and TRBJ2-1; D is unclear. TRBV23-1 is an ORF for which the function is uncertain. The specimen was peripheral blood, collected after recovery from COVID-19. This TCR was recovered from a human donor who had recovered from COVID-19. The CDR3 protein is CASSPGISSSYNEQFF. Written as DNA, the CDR3 is TGCGCCAGCAGTCCCGGCATTTCGAGCTCCTACAATGAGCAGTTCTTC.